This T cell receptor (beta chain) was found in a study of memory CD4+ T cells and cytomegalovirus serostatus. Looking at the study overall: Healthy Belgian adult donors included nine or ten CMV-positive and around 25 CMV-negative people.

Repertoires were generated with immunoSEQ multiplex PCR, while TCRdb's copy carries only in-frame clones and drops some. This table has 60,000 to 70,000 clones, about 70% appearing once. Study-wide results and caveats: Suggested: most of the CMV-linked TCR signature lies in CD4+ memory cells. CD4+ memory repertoires contained about two fifths of the roughly 160 reported CMV TCRbeta sequences.

Comment on this clone: Its antigen is not known.

Germline values: CDR1 MNHEY, CDR2 SMNVEV (reference sequence). The CDR3 covers 15 residues. Between the trimmed V and J ends, which lost 6 bases and 1 base, there was a span of 16 bases. Single viable CD3+CD4+CD8-CD45RO+ cells were sorted as the memory CD4+ T cells. The clonotype comes from an adult in good health and CMV-seropositive. Sequencing input: memory CD4+ T cells from blood. The chain is built from TRBV27 and TRBJ2-7; weak D call: TRBD2 (5 bases). The CDR3 spells CASRYLPAGSYEQYF. CDR3 sequence (DNA): TGTGCCAGCAGATATCTCCCGGCGGGTTCCTACGAGCAGTACTTC.